The 4 T cell receptor beta chains below all came from one sample that was sequenced in a study of beta chain features in type 1 diabetes. The entirety of the isolated RNA underwent reverse transcription, so expressed TCRB transcripts were sequenced. Libraries were prepared by immunoSEQ multiplex PCR; TCRdb keeps only in-frame clonotypes and omits some of them. The data show about 620,000 clones, 15% to 18% seen once. The sample comprised naive CD4+ T cells from blood. The source is a man younger than 35 in good health.

About this clone: The sample holds other DNA sequences that translate to the same CDR3. This chain connects TRBV6-5 to TRBJ1-1, with TRBD1 identical over 8 bases. Germline V gene lookup returns CDR1 MNHEY and CDR2 SVGAGI. After removal of 2 bases from V and 1 base from J, the junction contained 3 bases not matched to a gene. The CDR3 runs to 15 residues. The CDR3 nucleotides are TGTGCCAGCAGTTACCCCGGACAGGGGAACACTGAAGCTTTCTTT. Translating gives CASSYPGQGNTEAFF.

The chain joins TRBV28 to TRBJ1-1; 9 bases align to TRBD1. The CDR3 length is 15 residues. With V trimmed by 6 bases and J by 0 bases, 5 bases remained unmatched. Germline loops: CDR1 MDHEN, CDR2 SYDVKM. CDR3 in DNA: TGTGCCAGCAGAACAGGGGGCATTATGAACACTGAAGCTTTCTTT. It translates to CASRTGGIMNTEAFF.

This chain links TRBV30 with TRBJ2-5; D gene ambiguous. CDR1 and CDR2 from the germline V gene are GTSNPN and SVGIG (reference sequence). Trimming shortened V by 2 bases and J by 3 bases, and 4 bases separated the two germline ends. The CDR3 is 11 residues long. CDR3 sequence: CAWSSKETQYF. For the CDR3, the DNA is TGTGCCTGGAGTAGCAAAGAGACCCAGTACTTC.

This clone was detected a few times. V and J are TRBV9 and TRBJ2-2; D unresolved. The V and J ends lost 0 bases and 0 bases respectively, with 6 bases between them. This CDR3 is 15 amino acids long. Per germline, CDR1 SGDLS and CDR2 YYNGEE. As DNA, the CDR3 is TGTGCCAGCAGCGTAGAAGTAGCGAACACCGGGGAGCTGTTTTTT. Residues: CASSVEVANTGELFF.